One and the same sample provided the 7 T cell receptor beta chains below, sequenced in a study of blood T cell repertoires in COVID-19 (dated by TCRdb to 2018 to 2021). Receptor amplification or capture employed the immunoSEQ multiplex PCR assay. The table was pulled from immuneACCESS by TCRdb, which kept in-frame rearrangements only. Such tables lose some clones; where checked, under half of the loss comes from unresolved V genes, and the rest has no known cause. The table for this sample lists some 400,000 clones; about 87% of them were counted only once. About 2.1% of the sample belongs to the ten largest clones. Sequencing input: peripheral blood. These receptors were taken from a woman aged 60 to 75 with COVID-19, enrolled during active disease.

The rearrangement links TRBV5-1 to TRBJ1-2; a possible D gene is TRBD1 (6 bases). The CDR3 runs to 15 residues. Trimming shortened V by 0 bases and J by 4 bases, and 13 bases separated the two germline ends. The germline gives CDR1 SGHRS, CDR2 YFSETQ. This CDR3 is CASSLAGGPSYGYTF. The DNA of the CDR3 is TGCGCCAGCAGCTTGGCTGGGGGCCCCAGCTATGGCTACACCTTC.

This clone was observed once. The chain recombines TRBV6-6 with TRBJ1-5, with D possibly TRBD1 on 5 matching bases. This CDR3 has 14 residues. Between the trimmed V and J ends, which lost 6 bases and 7 bases, there was a span of 16 bases. Germline loops: CDR1 MNHNY, CDR2 SVGAGI (reference sequence). CDR3 nucleotide sequence: TGTGCCAGCAGGACAGCTTCTTCAGGACAGCCCCAGCATTTT. It yields the protein CASRTASSGQPQHF.

The chain joins TRBV19 to TRBJ1-5; 9 nucleotides agree with TRBD1. The V segment lost 6 bases and the J segment 5 bases; nucleotides outside the gene matches: 2. The CDR3 runs to 13 residues. Germline CDR1 reads LNHDA; CDR2 reads SQIVND (reference sequence). This CDR3 is CASSGQGYQPQHF. Written as DNA, the CDR3 is TGTGCCAGTAGCGGACAGGGGTATCAGCCCCAGCATTTT.

This clone was counted a single time. The V and J genes are TRBV7-9 and TRBJ1-4, with D hard to call. The V end was cut by 6 bases, the J end by 8 bases, with 10 bases between. This CDR3 has 12 amino acids. Germline assignment: CDR1 SEHNR and CDR2 FQNEAQ (reference sequence). DNA for the CDR3: TGTGCCAGCAGTTCAGGTCGAGAAAAACTGTTTTTT. As protein: CASSSGREKLFF.

The J gene is TRBJ1-3, the V gene TRBV4-1; D may be TRBD1 (6 bases). V was cut by 0 bases and J by 3 bases, with 18 bases left in between. Germline V lookup: CDR1 MGHRA, CDR2 YSYEKL. The CDR3 loop spans 18 amino acids. Here the CDR3 DNA reads TGCGCCAGCAGCCAAGAGCCATGGGTCGGGGACAATGGAAACACCATATATTTT. It is translated as CASSQEPWVGDNGNTIYF.

This clone was counted only a few times. This chain uses TRBV9 with TRBJ1-5, with D possibly TRBD1 on 5 matching bases. The V end lost 0 bases, the J end lost 1 base, and 8 bases lay between the germline ends. CDR3 length: 15 residues. Germline-derived CDR1 and CDR2 are SGDLS and YYNGEE. The CDR3 loop is CASSVGDSSNQPQHF. The DNA for the CDR3 is TGTGCCAGCAGCGTAGGAGACAGCAGCAATCAGCCCCAGCATTTT.

The V and J genes are TRBV4-1 and TRBJ1-2; no reliable D call. Trimming took 1 base from V and 4 from J, leaving 13 bases between them. This CDR3 has 15 residues. The germline V gene has CDR1 MGHRA and CDR2 YSYEKL. The CDR3 coding sequence is TGCGCCAGCAGCCAAGTTCCCGGGTCTCCCTATGGCTACACCTTC. This translates into CASSQVPGSPYGYTF.